These 14 T cell receptor beta chains originate from one sample sequenced in a study of blood T cell repertoires in COVID-19. TCRdb's copy holds only in-frame clones and misses some; the assay was immunoSEQ multiplex PCR. The profile shows roughly 250,000 clones, 88% of them singletons. Material: peripheral blood. The origin of the receptors is a woman between 35 and 50 years old who had recovered from COVID-19.

The rearrangement joins TRBV5-5 to TRBJ2-1, with a weak D call TRBD2 (6 bases). Trimming removed 2 bases from V and 10 bases from J, with 7 bases in between. This CDR3 has 11 residues. The germline gives CDR1 SGHKS, CDR2 YYEKEE (reference sequence). CDR3 in amino acids: CASSFGLEQFF. In nucleotides, the CDR3 is TGTGCCAGCAGCTTTGGACTAGAGCAGTTCTTC. Full variable domain (missing parts from reference TRBV5-5 and TRBJ2-1): DAGVTQSPTHLIKTRGQQVTLRCSPISGHKSVSWYQQVLGQGPQFIFQYYEKEERGRGNFPDRFSARQFPNYSSELNVNALLLGDSALYLCASSFGLEQFFGPGTRLTVL.

V gene TRBV11-3 combines with J gene TRBJ1-5; 8 positions agree with TRBD1. The CDR3 extends over 20 amino acids. Germline V gene data show CDR1 as SGHNT and CDR2 as YENEEA. J gave up 0 bases and V 0 bases, and 13 bases lay outside the gene matches. CDR3 sequence (DNA): TGTGCCAGCAGCTTAGAAAGGGATCGACAGGGGCGCCATAGCAATCAGCCCCAGCATTTT. Encoded protein: CASSLERDRQGRHSNQPQHF.

The V and J genes are TRBV19 and TRBJ1-5; TRBD1 is a possible D gene (6 bases). Germline V CDR1 and CDR2: LNHDA, SQIVND (reference sequence). V shed 5 bases and J shed 7 bases, with 12 bases lying between them. The CDR3 totals 13 residues. This chain's CDR3 is CASSRGGPQPQHF. In DNA, the CDR3 is TGTGCCAGTAGTCGCGGGGGGCCCCAGCCCCAGCATTTT.

V gene TRBV15 combines with J gene TRBJ2-7; D possibly corresponds to TRBD2 (7 bases). The CDR3 consists of 14 residues. The germline V gene has CDR1 LNHNV and CDR2 YYDKDF (reference sequence). Trimming pared 7 bases from V and 4 bases from J, leaving 17 bases between. CDR3 sequence (DNA): TGTGCCACCAATGTAGGGGGAGGGACTTACGAGCAGTACTTC. The encoded protein is CATNVGGGTYEQYF.

This clone was observed a few times. This rearrangement joins TRBV11-3 to TRBJ2-2; TRBD2 matches 8 bases. Losses at the gene ends were 5 bases for V and 6 bases for J; bases not matched to a gene: 11. The CDR3 runs 16 residues. Germline V gene data show CDR1 as SGHNT and CDR2 as YENEEA. The CDR3: CASSPPGTSVAGELFF. CDR3 sequence (DNA): TGTGCCAGCAGCCCTCCTGGGACTAGTGTGGCCGGGGAGCTGTTTTTT.

V gene TRBV7-9 combines with J gene TRBJ1-4, with TRBD1 as a possible D gene (5 bases). The CDR3 has 15 residues. Trimming shortened V by 1 base and J by 6 bases, and 12 bases separated the two germline ends. CDR1 and CDR2 (germline): SEHNR, FQNEAQ (reference sequence). CDR3 region: CASSLGQSPYEKLFF. The CDR3 DNA reads as TGTGCCAGCAGCTTAGGACAGTCACCATATGAAAAACTGTTTTTT.

This clone has more than one count but fewer than ten. The V call is TRBV2, the J call TRBJ1-6; no firm D call. V dropped 2 bases and J dropped 7 bases, with 9 bases sitting between them. Germline loops: CDR1 SNHLY, CDR2 FYNNEI. The CDR3 consists of 14 residues. CDR3: CASSERAGNSPLHF. CDR3 sequence (DNA): TGTGCCAGCAGTGAACGAGCGGGAAATTCACCCCTCCACTTT.

This chain links TRBV6-5 with TRBJ2-2; D call uncertain. With 4 bases removed from V and 6 bases from J, the gap between germline ends came to 15 bases. Germline CDR1 is MNHEY and CDR2 is SVGAGI. The CDR3 has 15 amino acids. CDR3 nucleotides: TGTGCCAGCAGTTCCCCTAGGCTTTTGGCCGGGGAGCTGTTTTTT. Amino acid sequence: CASSSPRLLAGELFF.

The sample holds one count of this clone. This chain connects TRBV5-1 to TRBJ1-1; possibly TRBD1 for D (6 bases). The CDR3 loop spans 13 amino acids. V dropped 3 bases and J dropped 10 bases, with 16 bases sitting between them. CDR1 SGHRS and CDR2 YFSETQ come from the germline V gene. CDR3 amino acids: CASSSDRQVGAFF. CDR3 in DNA: TGCGCCAGCAGCTCGGACCGACAGGTCGGAGCTTTCTTT.

The chain couples TRBV5-1 to TRBJ1-4, with a possible D match to TRBD1 (6 bases). Germline V CDR1 and CDR2: SGHRS, YFSETQ. V lost 4 bases and J lost 4, with 11 bases in between. The CDR3 contains 14 residues. The CDR3 spells CASSRDNLNEKLFF. The CDR3, as DNA: TGCGCCAGCAGCCGGGACAACCTTAATGAAAAACTGTTTTTT.

A single count supports this clone. The J gene is TRBJ2-5, the V gene TRBV7-8; 11 bases align to TRBD2. Germline CDR1 reads SGHVS; CDR2 reads FQNEAQ. V gave up 1 base and J gave up 4 bases; unmatched junction bases: 5. This CDR3 spans 16 amino acids. The CDR3 DNA is TGTGCCAGCAGCTTAGATCTAGCGGGGGGCTTAGAGACCCAGTACTTC. This sequence encodes CASSLDLAGGLETQYF.

V and J are TRBV5-6 and TRBJ1-1; D may be TRBD1 (6 bases). Germline V lookup: CDR1 SGHDT, CDR2 YYEEEE. Trimming shortened V by 7 bases and J by 4 bases, and 14 bases separated the two germline ends. The CDR3 extends over 13 amino acids. The CDR3: CASAGVRGTEAFF. The DNA of the CDR3 is TGTGCCAGCGCCGGGGTCAGGGGCACTGAAGCTTTCTTT. Full variable domain (rest looked up from reference TRBV5-6 and TRBJ1-1): DAGVTQSPTHLIKTRGQQVTLRCSPKSGHDTVSWYQQALGQGPQFIFQYYEEEERQRGNFPDRFSGHQFPNYSSELNVNALLLGDSALYLCASAGVRGTEAFFGQGTRLTVV.

The chain couples TRBV10-3 to TRBJ2-2, with 10 bases that match TRBD2. After removal of 3 bases from V and 4 bases from J, the junction contained 2 bases not matched to a gene. Per germline, CDR1 ENHRY and CDR2 SYGVKD. The CDR3 contains 15 residues. The CDR3 nucleotides are TGTGCCATCAGTGATATAGCGGGAGGCACCGGGGAGCTGTTTTTT. Translated, it gives CAISDIAGGTGELFF.

The V and J genes are TRBV30 and TRBJ2-2, with D possibly TRBD2 on 6 matching bases. Germline V gene lookup returns CDR1 GTSNPN and CDR2 SVGIG (reference sequence). The V gene lost 3 bases and the J gene lost 4 bases, with 9 bases spanning the gap. The length of the CDR3 is 13 residues. The CDR3 region is CAWRRDPTGELFF. The CDR3 DNA sequence: TGTGCCTGGAGGCGGGACCCCACCGGGGAGCTGTTTTTT.